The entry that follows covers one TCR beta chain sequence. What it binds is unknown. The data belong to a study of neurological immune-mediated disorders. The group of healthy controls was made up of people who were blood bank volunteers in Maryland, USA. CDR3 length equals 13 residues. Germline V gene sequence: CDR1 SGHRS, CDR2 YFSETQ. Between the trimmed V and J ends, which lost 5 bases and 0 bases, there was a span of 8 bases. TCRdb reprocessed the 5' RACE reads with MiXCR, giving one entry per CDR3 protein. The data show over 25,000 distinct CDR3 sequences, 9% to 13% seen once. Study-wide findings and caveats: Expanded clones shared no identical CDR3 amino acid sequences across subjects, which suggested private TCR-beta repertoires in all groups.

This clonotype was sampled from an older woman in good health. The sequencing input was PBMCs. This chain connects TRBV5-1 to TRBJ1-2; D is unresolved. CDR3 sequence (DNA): TGCGCCAGCAGAGGAGAGTCTAACTATGGCTACACCTTC. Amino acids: CASRGESNYGYTF.